This section outlines one TCR beta chain sequence together with its context. The sample is drawn from a study of cytomegalovirus exposure and HLA in healthy donors. V was clipped by 0 bases and J by 15 bases, with 12 bases between them. This CDR3 has 12 residues. Per germline, CDR1 MGHDK and CDR2 SYGVNS. A multiplex PCR was run with 60 Vbeta primers and 13 Jbeta primers. Assay: immunoSEQ multiplex PCR; the TCRdb copy retains only in-frame clones and omits some. The sample consists of 100,000 or so clones, approximately 84% of them appearing once. Every donor was a healthy person donating bone marrow. This sequence originates from a man between 18 and 29 years old in good health and CMV-seronegative. Sequencing was carried out using PBMCs. The chain links TRBV25-1 to TRBJ2-1, with D possibly being TRBD1 (6 bases). The CDR3 nucleotides are TGTGCCAGCAGTGAATATGTAGGGGGAAGGTTCTTC. It is translated as CASSEYVGGRFF.